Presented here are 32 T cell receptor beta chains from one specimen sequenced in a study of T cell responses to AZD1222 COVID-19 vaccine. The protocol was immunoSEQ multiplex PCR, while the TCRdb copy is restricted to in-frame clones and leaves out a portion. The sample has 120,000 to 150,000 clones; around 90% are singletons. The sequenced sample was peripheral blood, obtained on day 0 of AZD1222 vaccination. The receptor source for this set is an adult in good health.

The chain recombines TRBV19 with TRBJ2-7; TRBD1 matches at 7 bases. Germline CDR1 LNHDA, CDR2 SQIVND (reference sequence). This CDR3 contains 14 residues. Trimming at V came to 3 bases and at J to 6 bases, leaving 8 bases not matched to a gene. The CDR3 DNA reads TGTGCCAGTAGTATTATTCGGGACAGCACCGAGCAGTACTTC. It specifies CASSIIRDSTEQYF. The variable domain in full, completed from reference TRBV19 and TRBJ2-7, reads DGGITQSPKYLFRKEGQNVTLSCEQNLNHDAMYWYRQDPGQGLRLIYYSQIVNDFQKGDIAEGYSVSREKKESFPLTVTSAQKNPTAFYLCASSIIRDSTEQYFGPGTRLTVT.

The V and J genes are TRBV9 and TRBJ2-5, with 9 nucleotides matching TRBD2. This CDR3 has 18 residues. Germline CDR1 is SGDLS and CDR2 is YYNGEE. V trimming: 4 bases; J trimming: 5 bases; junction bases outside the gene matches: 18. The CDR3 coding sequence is TGTGCCAGCAGCTCAGGAATAGCGGGAGAGGGGAGAGTGGAGACCCAGTACTTC. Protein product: CASSSGIAGEGRVETQYF.

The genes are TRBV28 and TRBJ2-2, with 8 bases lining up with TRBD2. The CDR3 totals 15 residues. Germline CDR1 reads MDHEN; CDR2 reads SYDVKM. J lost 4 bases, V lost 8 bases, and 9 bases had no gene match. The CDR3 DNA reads TGTGCCAGCCGGGGGGGGCGAATTATCACCGGGGAGCTGTTTTTT. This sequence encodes CASRGGRIITGELFF.

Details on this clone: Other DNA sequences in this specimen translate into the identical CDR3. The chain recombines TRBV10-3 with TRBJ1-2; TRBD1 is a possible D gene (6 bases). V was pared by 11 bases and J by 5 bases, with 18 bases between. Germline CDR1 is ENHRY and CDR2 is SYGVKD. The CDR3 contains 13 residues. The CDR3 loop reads CAVTQGLGYGYTF. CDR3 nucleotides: TGTGCCGTGACCCAGGGGTTGGGTTATGGCTACACCTTC.

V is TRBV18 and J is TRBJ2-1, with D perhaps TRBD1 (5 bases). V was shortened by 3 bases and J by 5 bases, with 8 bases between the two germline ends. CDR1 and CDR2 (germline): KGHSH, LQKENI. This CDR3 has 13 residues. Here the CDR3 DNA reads TGTGCCAGCTCACCGGACACAAACAATGAGCAGTTCTTC. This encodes CASSPDTNNEQFF.

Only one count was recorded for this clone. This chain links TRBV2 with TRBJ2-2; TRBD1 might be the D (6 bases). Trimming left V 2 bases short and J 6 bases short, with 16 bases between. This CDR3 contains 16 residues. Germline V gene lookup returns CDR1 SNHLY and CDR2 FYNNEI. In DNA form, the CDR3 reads TGTGCCAGCAGTGAATATGGGGCAGGGGTGTCCGGGGAGCTGTTTTTT. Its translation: CASSEYGAGVSGELFF.

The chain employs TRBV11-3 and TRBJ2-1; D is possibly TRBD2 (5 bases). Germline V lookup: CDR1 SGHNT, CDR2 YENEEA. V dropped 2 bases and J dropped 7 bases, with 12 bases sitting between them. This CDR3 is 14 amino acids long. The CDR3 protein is CASSLRGPSNEQFF. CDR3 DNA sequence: TGTGCCAGCAGCTTACGAGGGCCGAGTAATGAGCAGTTCTTC.

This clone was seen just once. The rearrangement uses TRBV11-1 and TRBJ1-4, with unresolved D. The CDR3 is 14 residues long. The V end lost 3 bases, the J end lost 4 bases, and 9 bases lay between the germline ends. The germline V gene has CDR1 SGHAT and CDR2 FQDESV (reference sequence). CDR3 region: CASSFGPNNEKLFF. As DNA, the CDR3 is TGTGCCAGCAGCTTTGGCCCTAATAATGAAAAACTGTTTTTT.

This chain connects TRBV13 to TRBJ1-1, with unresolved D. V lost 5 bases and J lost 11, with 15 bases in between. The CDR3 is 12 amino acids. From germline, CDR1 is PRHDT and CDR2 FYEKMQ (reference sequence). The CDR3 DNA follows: TGTGCCAGCAGCCCCGGGCCAGCGGAGGCTTTCTTT. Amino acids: CASSPGPAEAFF. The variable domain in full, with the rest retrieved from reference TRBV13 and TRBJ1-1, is AAGVIQSPRHLIKEKRETATLKCYPIPRHDTVYWYQQGPGQDPQFLISFYEKMQSDKGSIPDRFSAQQFSDYHSELNMSSLELGDSALYFCASSPGPAEAFFGQGTRLTVV.

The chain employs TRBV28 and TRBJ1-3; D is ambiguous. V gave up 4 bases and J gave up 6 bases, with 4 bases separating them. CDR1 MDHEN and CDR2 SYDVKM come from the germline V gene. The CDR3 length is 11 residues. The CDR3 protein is CASSYVNTIYF. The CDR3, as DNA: TGTGCCAGCAGTTACGTAAACACCATATATTTT.

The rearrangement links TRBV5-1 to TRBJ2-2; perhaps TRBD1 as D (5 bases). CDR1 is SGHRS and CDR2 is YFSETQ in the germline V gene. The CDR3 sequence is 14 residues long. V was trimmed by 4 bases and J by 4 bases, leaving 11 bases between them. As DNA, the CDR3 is TGCGCCAGCAGCGTCGACAGCTCCACCGGGGAGCTGTTTTTT. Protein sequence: CASSVDSSTGELFF. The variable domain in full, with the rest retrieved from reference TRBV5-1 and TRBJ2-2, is KAGVTQTPRYLIKTRGQQVTLSCSPISGHRSVSWYQQTPGQGLQFLFEYFSETQRNKGNFPGRFSGRQFSNSRSEMNVSTLELGDSALYLCASSVDSSTGELFFGEGSRLTVL.

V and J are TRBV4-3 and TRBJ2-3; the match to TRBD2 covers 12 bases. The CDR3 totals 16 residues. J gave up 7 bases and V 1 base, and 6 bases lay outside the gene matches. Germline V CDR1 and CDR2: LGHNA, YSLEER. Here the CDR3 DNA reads TGCGCCAGCAGCCAAGGGCTAGCGGGGGGGAGACATACGCAGTATTTT. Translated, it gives CASSQGLAGGRHTQYF.

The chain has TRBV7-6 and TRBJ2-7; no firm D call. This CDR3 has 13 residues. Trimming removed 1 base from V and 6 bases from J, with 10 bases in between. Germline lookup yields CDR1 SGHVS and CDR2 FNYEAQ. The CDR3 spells CASSLGVRTEQYF. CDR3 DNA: TGTGCCAGCAGCTTAGGTGTTCGGACCGAGCAGTACTTC.

The CDR3 loop reads CASSPSRNQPQHF. The CDR3 DNA sequence: TGTGCCAGCTCACCATCGCGAAATCAGCCCCAGCATTTT. The J gene is TRBJ1-5, the V gene TRBV18; D gene ambiguous. This CDR3 is 13 amino acids long. Germline V CDR1 and CDR2: KGHSH, LQKENI. V dropped 2 bases and J dropped 4 bases, with 6 bases sitting between them.

The CDR3 DNA reads as TGTGCCAGCAGTTACCAAACTAGGGGGAACACTGAAGCTTTCTTT. This translates into CASSYQTRGNTEAFF. The chain employs TRBV6-5 and TRBJ1-1; weak D call: TRBD1 (5 bases). With 2 bases removed from V and 1 base from J, the gap between germline ends came to 11 bases. This CDR3 contains 15 residues. Germline CDR1 is MNHEY and CDR2 is SVGAGI.

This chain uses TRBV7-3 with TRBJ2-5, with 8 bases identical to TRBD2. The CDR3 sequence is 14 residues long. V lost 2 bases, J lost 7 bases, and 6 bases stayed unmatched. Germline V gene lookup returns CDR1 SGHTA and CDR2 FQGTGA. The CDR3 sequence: CASSLEGSGGTQYF. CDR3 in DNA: TGTGCCAGCAGCTTAGAGGGGAGCGGGGGGACCCAGTACTTC.

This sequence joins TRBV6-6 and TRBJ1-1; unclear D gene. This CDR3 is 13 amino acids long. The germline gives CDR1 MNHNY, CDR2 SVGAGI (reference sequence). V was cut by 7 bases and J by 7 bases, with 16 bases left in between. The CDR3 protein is CASTLYIGLEAFF. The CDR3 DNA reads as TGTGCCAGCACCCTTTACATCGGGCTTGAAGCTTTCTTT.

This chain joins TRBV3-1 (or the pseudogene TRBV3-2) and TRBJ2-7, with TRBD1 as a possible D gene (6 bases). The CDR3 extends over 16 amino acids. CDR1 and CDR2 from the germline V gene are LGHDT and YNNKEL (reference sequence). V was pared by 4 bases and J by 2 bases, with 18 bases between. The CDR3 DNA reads TGTGCCAGCAGCCTCCTAGGGGGTCCTTATGCCTACGAGCAGTACTTC. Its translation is CASSLLGGPYAYEQYF.

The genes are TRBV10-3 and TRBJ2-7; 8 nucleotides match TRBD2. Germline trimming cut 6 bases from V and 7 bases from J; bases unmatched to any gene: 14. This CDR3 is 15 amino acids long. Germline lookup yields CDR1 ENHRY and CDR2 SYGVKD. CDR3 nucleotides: TGTGCCATCAGCGGGAGGGTTGGCCCTACGAAGGAGCAGTACTTC. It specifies CAISGRVGPTKEQYF.

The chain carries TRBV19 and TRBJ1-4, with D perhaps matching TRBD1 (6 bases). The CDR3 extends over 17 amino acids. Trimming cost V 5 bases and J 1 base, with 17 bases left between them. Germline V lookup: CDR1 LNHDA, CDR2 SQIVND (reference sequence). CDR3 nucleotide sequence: TGTGCCAGTAGTCCACGGGGGCTCCCTTTAACTAATGAAAAACTGTTTTTT. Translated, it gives CASSPRGLPLTNEKLFF.

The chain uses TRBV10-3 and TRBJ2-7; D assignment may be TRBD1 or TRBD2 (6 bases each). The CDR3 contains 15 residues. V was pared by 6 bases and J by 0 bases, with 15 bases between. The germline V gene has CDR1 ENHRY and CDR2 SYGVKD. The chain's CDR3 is CAISGGWMGSYEQYF. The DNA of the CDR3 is TGTGCCATCAGCGGGGGCTGGATGGGCTCCTACGAGCAGTACTTC.

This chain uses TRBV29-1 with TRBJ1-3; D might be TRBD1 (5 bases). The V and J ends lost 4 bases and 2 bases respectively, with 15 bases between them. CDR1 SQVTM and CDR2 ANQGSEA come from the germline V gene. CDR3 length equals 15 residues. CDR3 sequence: CSVAEGRVPGNTIYF. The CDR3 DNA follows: TGCAGCGTTGCGGAGGGACGAGTCCCTGGAAACACCATATATTTT. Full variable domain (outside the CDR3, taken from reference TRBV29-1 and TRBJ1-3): SAVISQKPSRDICQRGTSLTIQCQVDSQVTMMFWYRQQPGQSLTLIATANQGSEATYESGFVIDKFPISRPNLTFSTLTVSNMSPEDSSIYLCSVAEGRVPGNTIYFGEGSWLTVV.

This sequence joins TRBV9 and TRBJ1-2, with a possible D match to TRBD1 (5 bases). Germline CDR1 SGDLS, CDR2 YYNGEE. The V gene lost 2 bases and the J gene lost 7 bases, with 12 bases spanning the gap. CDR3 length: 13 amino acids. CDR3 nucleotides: TGTGCCAGCAGCGTGGGGGGGTCCAGTGGCTACACCTTC. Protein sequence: CASSVGGSSGYTF.

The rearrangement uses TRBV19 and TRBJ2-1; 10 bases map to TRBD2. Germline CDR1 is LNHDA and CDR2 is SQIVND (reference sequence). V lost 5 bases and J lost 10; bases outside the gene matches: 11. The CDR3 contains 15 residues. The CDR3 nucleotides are TGTGCCAGTAGTTATGCTAGCGGGGGCGCAGGGGAGCAGTTCTTC. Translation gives CASSYASGGAGEQFF.

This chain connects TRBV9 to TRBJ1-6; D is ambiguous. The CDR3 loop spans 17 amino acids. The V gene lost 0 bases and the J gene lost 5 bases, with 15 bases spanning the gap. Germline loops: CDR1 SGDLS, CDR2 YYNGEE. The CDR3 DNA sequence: TGTGCCAGCAGCGTAGGAACGGTACACCTAAATAATTCACCCCTCCACTTT. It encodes CASSVGTVHLNNSPLHF.

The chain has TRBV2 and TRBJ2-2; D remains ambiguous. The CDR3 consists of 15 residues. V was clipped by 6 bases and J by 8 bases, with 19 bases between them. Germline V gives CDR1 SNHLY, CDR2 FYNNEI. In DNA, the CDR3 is TGTGCCAGCAGGCAGTCCGGGTCTGGGTGGGGGGAGCTGTTTTTT. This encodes CASRQSGSGWGELFF.

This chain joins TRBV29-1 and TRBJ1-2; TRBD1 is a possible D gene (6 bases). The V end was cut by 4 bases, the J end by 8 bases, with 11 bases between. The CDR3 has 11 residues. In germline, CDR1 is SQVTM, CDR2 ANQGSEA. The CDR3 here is CSVAGVGGYTF. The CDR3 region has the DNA TGCAGCGTTGCAGGGGTTGGAGGCTACACCTTC.

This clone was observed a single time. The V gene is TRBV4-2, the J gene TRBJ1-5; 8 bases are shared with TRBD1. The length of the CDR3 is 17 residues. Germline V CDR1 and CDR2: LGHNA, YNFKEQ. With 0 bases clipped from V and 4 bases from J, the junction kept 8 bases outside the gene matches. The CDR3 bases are TGTGCCAGCAGCCAAGATATGAGGACAGGGTTAAATCAGCCCCAGCATTTT. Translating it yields CASSQDMRTGLNQPQHF.

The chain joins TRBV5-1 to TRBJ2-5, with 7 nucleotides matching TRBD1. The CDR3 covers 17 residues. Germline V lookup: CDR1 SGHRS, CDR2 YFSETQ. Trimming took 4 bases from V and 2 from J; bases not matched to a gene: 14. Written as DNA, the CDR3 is TGCGCCAGCAGCCTGGGACAGACCCAGATAGGGCAAGAGACCCAGTACTTC. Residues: CASSLGQTQIGQETQYF. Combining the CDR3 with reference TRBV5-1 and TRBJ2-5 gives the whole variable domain KAGVTQTPRYLIKTRGQQVTLSCSPISGHRSVSWYQQTPGQGLQFLFEYFSETQRNKGNFPGRFSGRQFSNSRSEMNVSTLELGDSALYLCASSLGQTQIGQETQYFGPGTRLLVL.

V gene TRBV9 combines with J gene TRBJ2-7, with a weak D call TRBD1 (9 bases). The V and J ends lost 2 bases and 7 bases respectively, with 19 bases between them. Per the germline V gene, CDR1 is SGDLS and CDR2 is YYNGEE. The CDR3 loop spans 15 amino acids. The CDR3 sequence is CASSVSGTGHGEQYF. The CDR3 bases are TGTGCCAGCAGCGTTAGCGGGACAGGGCATGGGGAGCAGTACTTC.

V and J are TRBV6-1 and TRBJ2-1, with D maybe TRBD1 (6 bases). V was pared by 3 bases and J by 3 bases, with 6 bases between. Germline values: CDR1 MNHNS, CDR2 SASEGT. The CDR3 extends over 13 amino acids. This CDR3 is CASSDRGYNEQFF. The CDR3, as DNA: TGTGCCAGCAGTGACAGGGGCTACAATGAGCAGTTCTTC.

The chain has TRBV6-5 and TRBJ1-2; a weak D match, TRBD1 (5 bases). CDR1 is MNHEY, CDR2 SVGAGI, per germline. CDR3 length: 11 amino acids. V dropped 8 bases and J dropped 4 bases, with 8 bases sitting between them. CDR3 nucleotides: TGTGCCAGCGGGACGGCCTATGGCTACACCTTC. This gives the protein CASGTAYGYTF.